This TCR beta chain was sequenced for a study of neurological immune-mediated disorders. As regards this clonotype: What it binds is unknown.

The cDNA was synthesized by 5'RACE incorporating 10-nucleotide random UMIs. In TCRdb, the 5' RACE reads were re-called with MiXCR into one record per CDR3 protein. The data show approximately 32,000 distinct CDR3 sequences, roughly 14% seen once. Unsorted libraries were prepared from 2 million PBMCs that had been stored at -80 C. Trimming removed 5 bases at V and 8 bases at J, with 13 bases between. The germline V gene has CDR1 SGHTA and CDR2 FQGNSA. The CDR3 has 13 amino acids. Findings and caveats of the study: Sharing of CDR3 amino acid sequences among expanded clones across subjects was absent, suggesting private repertoires in all groups. HTLV-1-associated myelopathy had the most TCR clonal expansion, and multiple sclerosis had the least, less than healthy controls.

V usage is TRBV7-2 and J usage is TRBJ2-1, with D unresolved. The TCR sequence derives from a man between 65 and 85 years old in good health. The sample taken for sequencing was PBMCs. The CDR3 loop is CASSLGVGDEQFF. Written as DNA, the CDR3 is TGTGCCAGCAGCCTAGGTGTCGGAGATGAGCAGTTCTTC.